This T cell receptor beta chain was found in a study of blood T cell repertoires in COVID-19. For the study at large: Spain, Italy and the United States supplied samples that represented acute and convalescent COVID-19.

Original analysis: Estimation of nucleated cell counts was performed using reference gene primer amplification. Profiling relied on immunoSEQ multiplex PCR, and the TCRdb table lists in-frame clones only, not all of them. V and J calls and clone size are given by that table; D and trimming were obtained from the DNA. The table has fewer than 200,000 clones, around 76% seen once; the top ten hold 8.6%. V lost 4 bases and J lost 3; bases outside the gene matches: 3. There are 14 residues in the CDR3. Germline CDR1 reads SGHKS; CDR2 reads YYEKEE (reference sequence). Sequences were obtained from peripheral blood. The rearrangement links TRBV5-5 to TRBJ1-1, with 10 nucleotides matching TRBD1. This clonotype originated in a woman in her fifties or sixties with active or convalescent COVID-19. In DNA, the CDR3 is TGTGCCAGCAGCCCGACAGGGGGCTACACTGAAGCTTTCTTT. This gives the protein CASSPTGGYTEAFF.